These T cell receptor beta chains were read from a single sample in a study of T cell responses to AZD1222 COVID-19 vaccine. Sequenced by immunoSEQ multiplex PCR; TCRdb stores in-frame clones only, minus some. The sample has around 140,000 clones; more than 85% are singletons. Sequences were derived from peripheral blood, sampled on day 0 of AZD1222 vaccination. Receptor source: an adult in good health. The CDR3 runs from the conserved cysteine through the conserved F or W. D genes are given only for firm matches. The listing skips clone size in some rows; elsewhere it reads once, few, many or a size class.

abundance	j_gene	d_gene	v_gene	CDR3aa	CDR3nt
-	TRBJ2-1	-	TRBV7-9	CASSRNFSGWQENEQFF	TGTGCCAGCAGCCGAAACTTTTCAGGATGGCAGGAGAATGAGCAGTTCTTC
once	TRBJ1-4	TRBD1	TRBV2	CASSEALEDRLFF	TGTGCCAGCAGTGAAGCCTTAGAGGACAGGCTGTTTTTT
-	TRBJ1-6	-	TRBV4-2	CASSQEYVGKSPLHF	TGTGCCAGCAGCCAAGAGTATGTGGGTAAATCACCCCTCCACTTT
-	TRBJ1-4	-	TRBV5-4	CASSPGGLGNEKLFF	TGTGCCAGCAGCCCGGGGGGCCTGGGGAATGAAAAACTGTTTTTT
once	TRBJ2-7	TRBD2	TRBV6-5	CASITSGSYEQYF	TGTGCCAGCATAACTAGCGGGTCCTACGAGCAGTACTTC
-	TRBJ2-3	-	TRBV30	CAWSVQAPDTQYF	TGTGCCTGGAGTGTGCAGGCCCCAGATACGCAGTATTTT
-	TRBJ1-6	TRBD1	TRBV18	CASTGQGDSPLHF	TGTGCCAGCACTGGACAGGGCGATTCACCCCTCCACTTT
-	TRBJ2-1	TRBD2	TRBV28	CASSLPVGRNEQFF	TGTGCCAGCAGTTTGCCAGTCGGGAGGAATGAGCAGTTCTTC
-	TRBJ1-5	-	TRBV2	CASSRQHNQPQHF	TGTGCCAGCAGTCGACAGCACAATCAGCCCCAGCATTTT
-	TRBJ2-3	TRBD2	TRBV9	CASSVGAGGRLDTQYF	TGTGCCAGCAGCGTAGGGGCGGGGGGTCGCTTGGATACGCAGTATTTT
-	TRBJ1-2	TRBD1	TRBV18	CASSPPDRHSGYTF	TGTGCCAGCTCACCTCCGGACAGGCACAGCGGCTACACCTTC
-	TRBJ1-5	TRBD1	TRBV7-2	CASSLVFDRGQQPQHF	TGTGCCAGCAGCTTGGTTTTCGACAGGGGGCAACAGCCCCAGCATTTT
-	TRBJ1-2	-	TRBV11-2	CASSFPTDYGYTF	TGTGCCAGCAGCTTTCCTACAGACTATGGCTACACCTTC
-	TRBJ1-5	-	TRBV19	CASTPTGANQPQHF	TGTGCCAGCACGCCGACGGGGGCCAATCAGCCCCAGCATTTT
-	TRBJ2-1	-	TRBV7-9	CASSWAMNGEQFF	TGTGCCAGCAGCTGGGCAATGAACGGTGAGCAGTTCTTC
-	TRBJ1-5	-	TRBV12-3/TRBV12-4	CASSYGPQPQHF	TGTGCCAGCAGCTATGGGCCTCAGCCCCAGCATTTT
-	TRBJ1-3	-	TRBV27	CASSLKPWEGNTIYF	TGTGCCAGCAGTTTAAAACCCTGGGAAGGTAACACCATATATTTT
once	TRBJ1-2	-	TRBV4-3	CASSQDRVSGESGYTF	TGCGCCAGCAGCCAAGATCGGGTCAGTGGGGAGAGTGGCTACACCTTC
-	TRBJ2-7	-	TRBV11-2	CASSPLSYEQYF	TGTGCCAGCAGCCCCCTTTCCTACGAGCAGTACTTC
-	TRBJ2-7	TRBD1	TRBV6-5	CASRNGQGTPYEQYF	TGTGCCAGCAGAAACGGACAGGGGACCCCCTACGAGCAGTACTTC
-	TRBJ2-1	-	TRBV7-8	CASSLTRVYNEQFF	TGTGCCAGCAGCTTAACCAGGGTTTACAATGAGCAGTTCTTC
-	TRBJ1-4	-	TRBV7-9	CASSAQGRTNEKLFF	TGTGCCAGCAGTGCTCAGGGTCGAACTAATGAAAAACTGTTTTTT
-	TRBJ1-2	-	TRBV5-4	CASSLSGRGKDGYTF	TGTGCCAGCAGCTTGAGCGGCAGGGGCAAGGATGGCTACACCTTC
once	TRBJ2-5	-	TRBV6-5	CASSYSGGETQYF	TGTGCCAGCAGTTACTCAGGAGGAGAGACCCAGTACTTC
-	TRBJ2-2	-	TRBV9	CASSVDLPGELFF	TGTGCCAGCAGCGTAGATCTCCCCGGGGAGCTGTTTTTT
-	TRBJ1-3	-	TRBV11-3	CASSLDGYSGNTIYF	TGTGCCAGCAGCTTAGACGGATACTCTGGAAACACCATATATTTT
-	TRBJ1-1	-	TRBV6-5	CASSRRQFMNTEAFF	TGTGCCAGCAGCCGTCGACAGTTTATGAACACTGAAGCTTTCTTT
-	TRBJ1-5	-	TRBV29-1	CSVEVGRDQPQHF	TGCAGCGTTGAAGTGGGACGAGATCAGCCCCAGCATTTT
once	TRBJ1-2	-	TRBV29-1	CSTTPDLVGYTF	TGCAGCACAACACCAGACTTAGTTGGCTACACCTTC
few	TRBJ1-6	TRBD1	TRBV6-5	CASTETGKYSPLHF	TGTGCCAGCACCGAGACAGGGAAGTACTCACCCCTCCACTTT
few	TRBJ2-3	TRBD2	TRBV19	CASTDMPSGGTDTQYF	TGTGCCAGTACCGATATGCCTAGCGGGGGAACAGATACGCAGTATTTT
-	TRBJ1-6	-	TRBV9	CASSVEGSYNSPLHF	TGTGCCAGCAGCGTAGAAGGTTCCTATAATTCACCCCTCCACTTT
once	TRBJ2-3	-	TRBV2	CASRHQSTDTQYF	TGTGCCAGCAGGCACCAGAGCACAGATACGCAGTATTTT
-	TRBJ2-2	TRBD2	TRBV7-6	CASSLRASGGANTGELFF	TGTGCCAGCAGCTTGAGGGCTAGCGGGGGGGCCAACACCGGGGAGCTGTTTTTT
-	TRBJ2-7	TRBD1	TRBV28	CASSSPGTVPYEQYF	TGTGCCAGCAGTTCTCCCGGGACAGTCCCCTACGAGCAGTACTTC
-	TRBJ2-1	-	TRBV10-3	CASQGLYNEQFF	TGTGCCAGCCAGGGGCTCTACAATGAGCAGTTCTTC
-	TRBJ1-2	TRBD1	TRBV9	CASSLRTGRPGYTF	TGTGCCAGCAGCCTAAGGACAGGGCGTCCTGGCTACACCTTC
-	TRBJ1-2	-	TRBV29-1	CSVEDSSYGYTF	TGCAGCGTTGAAGATAGCAGCTATGGCTACACCTTC
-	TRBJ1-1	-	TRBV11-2	CASSFAQGKAFF	TGTGCCAGCAGCTTTGCCCAGGGAAAGGCTTTCTTT
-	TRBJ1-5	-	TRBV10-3	CAISEQGENQPQHF	TGTGCCATCAGTGAACAGGGAGAAAATCAGCCCCAGCATTTT
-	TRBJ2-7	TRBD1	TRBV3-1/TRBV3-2	CASSPWDSSYEQYF	TGTGCCAGCAGCCCCTGGGACAGCTCCTACGAGCAGTACTTC
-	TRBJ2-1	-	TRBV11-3	CASSLEQGSSYNEQFF	TGTGCCAGCAGCTTAGAACAGGGAAGCTCCTACAATGAGCAGTTCTTC
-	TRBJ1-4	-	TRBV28	CASSSTYEKLFF	TGTGCCAGCAGCTCAACCTACGAAAAACTGTTTTTT
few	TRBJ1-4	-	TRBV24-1	CATSDQSYEKLFF	TGTGCCACCAGTGACCAGTCGTATGAAAAACTGTTTTTT
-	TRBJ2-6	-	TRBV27	CASSSRGPTGANVLTF	TGTGCCAGCAGTTCCAGAGGGCCCACTGGGGCCAACGTCCTGACTTTC
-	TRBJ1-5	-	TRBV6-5	CASSYDGNQPQHF	TGTGCCAGCAGTTACGATGGGAATCAGCCCCAGCATTTT
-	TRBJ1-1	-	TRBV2	CASSLENTEAFF	TGTGCCAGCAGCCTGGAGAACACTGAAGCTTTCTTT
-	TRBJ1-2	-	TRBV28	CASSLQRYGYTF	TGTGCCAGCAGTTTACAGCGCTATGGCTACACCTTC
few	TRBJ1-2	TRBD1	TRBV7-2	CASSLTGTGAANYGYTF	TGTGCCAGCAGCCTTACCGGGACAGGTGCGGCTAACTATGGCTACACCTTC
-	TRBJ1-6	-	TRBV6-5	CASSSPQAGFNSPLHF	TGTGCCAGCAGTTCCCCCCAAGCGGGATTCAATTCACCCCTCCACTTT
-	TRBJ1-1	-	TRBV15	CATSLGANTEAFF	TGTGCCACCAGCCTCGGCGCGAACACTGAAGCTTTCTTT
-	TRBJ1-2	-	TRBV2	CASSEAAGRSYGYTF	TGTGCCAGCAGTGAAGCGGCAGGGAGAAGCTATGGCTACACCTTC
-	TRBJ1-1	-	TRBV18	CASSPERAEAFF	TGTGCCAGCTCACCGGAGAGGGCTGAAGCTTTCTTT
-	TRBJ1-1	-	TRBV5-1	CASSFGTAIRGWTEAFF	TGCGCCAGCAGCTTTGGAACCGCGATTCGTGGTTGGACTGAAGCTTTCTTT